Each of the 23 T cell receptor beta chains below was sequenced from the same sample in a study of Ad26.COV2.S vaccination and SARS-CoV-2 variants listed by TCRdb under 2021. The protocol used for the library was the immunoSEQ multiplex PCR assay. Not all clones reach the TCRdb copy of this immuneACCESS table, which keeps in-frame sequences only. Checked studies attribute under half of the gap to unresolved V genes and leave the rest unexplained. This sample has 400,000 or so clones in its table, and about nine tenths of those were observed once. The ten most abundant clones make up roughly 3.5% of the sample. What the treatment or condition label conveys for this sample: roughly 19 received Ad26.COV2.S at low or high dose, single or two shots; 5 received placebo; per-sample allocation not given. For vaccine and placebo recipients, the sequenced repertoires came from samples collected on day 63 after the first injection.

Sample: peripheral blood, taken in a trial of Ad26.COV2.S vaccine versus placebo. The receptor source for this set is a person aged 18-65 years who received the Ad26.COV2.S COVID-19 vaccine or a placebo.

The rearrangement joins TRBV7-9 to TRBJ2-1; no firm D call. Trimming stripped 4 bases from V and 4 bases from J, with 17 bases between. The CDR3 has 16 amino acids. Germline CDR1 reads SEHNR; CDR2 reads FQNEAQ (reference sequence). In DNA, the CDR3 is TGTGCCAGCAGCTCCCTTGGGAAACCGCTTTACAATGAGCAGTTCTTC. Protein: CASSSLGKPLYNEQFF. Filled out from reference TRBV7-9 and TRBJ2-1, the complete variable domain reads DTGVSQNPRHKITKRGQNVTFRCDPISEHNRLYWYRQTLGQGPEFLTYFQNEAQLEKSRLLSDRFSAERPKGSFSTLEIQRTEQGDSAMYLCASSSLGKPLYNEQFFGPGTRLTVL.

CDR3 amino acids: CASRGVSIEAFF. DNA for the CDR3: TGTGCCAGCAGAGGCGTCAGCATTGAAGCTTTCTTT. The chain combines TRBV7-9 with TRBJ1-1; D gene ambiguous. The CDR3 contains 12 residues. Looked up from germline, CDR1 is SEHNR and CDR2 is FQNEAQ (reference sequence). Trimming shortened V by 6 bases and J by 7 bases, and 12 bases separated the two germline ends.

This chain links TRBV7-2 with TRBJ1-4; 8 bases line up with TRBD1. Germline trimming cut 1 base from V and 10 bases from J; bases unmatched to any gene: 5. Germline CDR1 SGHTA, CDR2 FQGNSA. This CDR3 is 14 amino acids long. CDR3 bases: TGTGCCAGCAGCTTAGTAGGACAGGGCGGAAAACTGTTTTTT. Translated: CASSLVGQGGKLFF.

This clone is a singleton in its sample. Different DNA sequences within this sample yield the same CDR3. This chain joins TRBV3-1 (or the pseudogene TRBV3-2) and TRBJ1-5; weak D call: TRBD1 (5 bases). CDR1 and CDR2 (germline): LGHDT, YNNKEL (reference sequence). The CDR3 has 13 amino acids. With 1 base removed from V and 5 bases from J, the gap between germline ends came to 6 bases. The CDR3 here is CASSQGRDQPQHF. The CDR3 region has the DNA TGTGCCAGCAGCCAAGGCAGGGATCAGCCCCAGCATTTT.

DNA of the CDR3: TGTGCCAGCTCCCCCCGTGCAGATGACTATGGCTACACCTTC. Translation gives CASSPRADDYGYTF. The rearrangement links TRBV18 to TRBJ1-2; D ambiguous. The V and J ends lost 6 bases and 3 bases respectively, with 14 bases between them. Germline V lookup: CDR1 KGHSH, CDR2 LQKENI. This CDR3 contains 14 residues.

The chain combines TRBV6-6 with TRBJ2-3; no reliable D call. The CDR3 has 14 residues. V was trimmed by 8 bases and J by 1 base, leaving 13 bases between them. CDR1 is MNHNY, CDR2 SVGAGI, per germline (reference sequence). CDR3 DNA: TGTGCCAGCGGTCATGGCCCCGGCACAGATACGCAGTATTTT. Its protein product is CASGHGPGTDTQYF.

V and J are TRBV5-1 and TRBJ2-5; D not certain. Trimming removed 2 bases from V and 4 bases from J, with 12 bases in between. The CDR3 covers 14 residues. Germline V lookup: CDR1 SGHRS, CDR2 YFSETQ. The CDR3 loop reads CASSLSPWGETQYF. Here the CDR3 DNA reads TGCGCCAGCAGCTTATCCCCCTGGGGAGAGACCCAGTACTTC.

The CDR3 here is CASSRGLAAHQETQYF. CDR3 sequence (DNA): TGTGCCAGCAGCCGCGGACTAGCGGCCCACCAAGAGACCCAGTACTTC. The chain employs TRBV5-8 and TRBJ2-5; the match to TRBD2 covers 10 bases. Germline CDR1 is SGHTS and CDR2 is YDEGEE. Germline trimming cut 4 bases from V and 0 bases from J; bases unmatched to any gene: 6. The CDR3 runs 16 residues.

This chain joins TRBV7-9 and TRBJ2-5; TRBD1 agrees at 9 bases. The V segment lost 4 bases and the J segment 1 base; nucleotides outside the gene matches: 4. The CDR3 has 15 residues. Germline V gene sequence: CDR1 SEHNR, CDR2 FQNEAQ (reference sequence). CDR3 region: CASSSRDRVQETQYF. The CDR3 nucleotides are TGTGCCAGCAGCTCTAGGGACAGGGTCCAAGAGACCCAGTACTTC.

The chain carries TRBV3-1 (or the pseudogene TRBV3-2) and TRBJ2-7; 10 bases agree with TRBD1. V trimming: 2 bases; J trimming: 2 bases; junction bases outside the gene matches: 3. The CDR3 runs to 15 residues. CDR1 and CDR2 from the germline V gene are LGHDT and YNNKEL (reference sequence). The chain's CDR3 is CASSQKGQGAYEQYF. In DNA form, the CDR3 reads TGTGCCAGCAGCCAAAAAGGACAGGGGGCCTACGAGCAGTACTTC.

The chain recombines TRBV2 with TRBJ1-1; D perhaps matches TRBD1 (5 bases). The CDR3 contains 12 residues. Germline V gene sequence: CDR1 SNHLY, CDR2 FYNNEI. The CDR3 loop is CGTRALEAEAFF. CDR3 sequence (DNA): TGTGGGACACGGGCACTCGAGGCGGAAGCTTTCTTT.

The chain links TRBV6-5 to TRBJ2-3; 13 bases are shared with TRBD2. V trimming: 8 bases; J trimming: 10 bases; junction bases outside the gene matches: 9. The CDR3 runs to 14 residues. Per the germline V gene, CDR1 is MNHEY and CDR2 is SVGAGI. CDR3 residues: CASRTSGGSDSQYF. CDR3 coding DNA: TGTGCCAGCCGGACTAGCGGGGGATCTGATTCGCAGTATTTT.

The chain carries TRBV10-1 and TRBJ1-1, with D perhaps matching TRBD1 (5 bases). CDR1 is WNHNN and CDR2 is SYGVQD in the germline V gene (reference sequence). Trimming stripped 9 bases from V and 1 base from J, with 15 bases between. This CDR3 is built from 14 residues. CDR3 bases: TGCGCCAGTAGCCGAGGACAAGGGAACACTGAAGCTTTCTTT. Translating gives CASSRGQGNTEAFF.

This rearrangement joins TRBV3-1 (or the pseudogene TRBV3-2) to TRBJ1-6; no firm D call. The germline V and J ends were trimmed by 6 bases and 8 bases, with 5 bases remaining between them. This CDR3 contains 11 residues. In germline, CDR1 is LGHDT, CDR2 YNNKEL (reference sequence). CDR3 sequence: CASSKDSPLHF. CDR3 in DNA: TGTGCCAGCAGTAAAGATTCACCCCTCCACTTT.

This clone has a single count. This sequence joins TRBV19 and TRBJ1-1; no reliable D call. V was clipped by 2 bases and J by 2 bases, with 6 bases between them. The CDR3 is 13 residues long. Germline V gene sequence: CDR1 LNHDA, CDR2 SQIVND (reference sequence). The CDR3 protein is CASSINGNTEAFF. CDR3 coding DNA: TGTGCCAGTAGTATAAACGGAAACACTGAAGCTTTCTTT.

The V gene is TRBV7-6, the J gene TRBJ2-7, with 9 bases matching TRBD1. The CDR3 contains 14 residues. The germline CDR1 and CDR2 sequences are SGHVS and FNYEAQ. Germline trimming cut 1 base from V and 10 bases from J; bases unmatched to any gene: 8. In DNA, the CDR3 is TGTGCCAGCAGCTTAGGGGGACAGGGTACTCAACAGTACTTC. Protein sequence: CASSLGGQGTQQYF.

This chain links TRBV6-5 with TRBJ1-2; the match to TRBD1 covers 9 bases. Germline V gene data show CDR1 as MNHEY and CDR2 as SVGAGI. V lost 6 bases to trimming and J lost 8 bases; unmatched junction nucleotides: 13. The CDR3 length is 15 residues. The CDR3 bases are TGTGCCAGCAGCAATAGGGACAGGGATTTTTACGGCTACACCTTC. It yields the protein CASSNRDRDFYGYTF.

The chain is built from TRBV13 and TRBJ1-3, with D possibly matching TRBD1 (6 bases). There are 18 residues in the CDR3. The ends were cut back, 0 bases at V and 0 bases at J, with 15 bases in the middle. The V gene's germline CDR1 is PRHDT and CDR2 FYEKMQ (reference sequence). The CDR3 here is CASSLGAVTGISGNTIYF. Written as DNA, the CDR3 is TGTGCCAGCAGCTTAGGGGCCGTAACAGGGATCTCTGGAAACACCATATATTTT.

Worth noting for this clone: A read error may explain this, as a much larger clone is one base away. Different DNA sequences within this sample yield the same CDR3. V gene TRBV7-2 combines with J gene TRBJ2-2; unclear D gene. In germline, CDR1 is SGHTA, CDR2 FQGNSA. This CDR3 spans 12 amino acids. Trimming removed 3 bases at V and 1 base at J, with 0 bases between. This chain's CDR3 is CASSLNTGELFF. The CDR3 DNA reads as TGTGCCAGCAGCTTGAACACCGGGGAGCTGTTTTTT.

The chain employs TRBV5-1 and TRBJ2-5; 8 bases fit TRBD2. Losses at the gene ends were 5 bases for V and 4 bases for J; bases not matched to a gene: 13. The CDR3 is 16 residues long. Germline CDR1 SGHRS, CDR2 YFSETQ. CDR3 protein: CASSTRTSLEGETQYF. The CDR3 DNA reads TGCGCCAGCAGTACGCGGACTAGCTTGGAGGGAGAGACCCAGTACTTC.

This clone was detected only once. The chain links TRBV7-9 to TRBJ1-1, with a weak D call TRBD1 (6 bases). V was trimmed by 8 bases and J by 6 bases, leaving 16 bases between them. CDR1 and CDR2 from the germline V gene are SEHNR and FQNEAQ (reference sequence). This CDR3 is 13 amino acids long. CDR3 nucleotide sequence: TGTGCCAGCGGTAAGATTTCAGGGGCTGAAGCTTTCTTT. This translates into CASGKISGAEAFF.

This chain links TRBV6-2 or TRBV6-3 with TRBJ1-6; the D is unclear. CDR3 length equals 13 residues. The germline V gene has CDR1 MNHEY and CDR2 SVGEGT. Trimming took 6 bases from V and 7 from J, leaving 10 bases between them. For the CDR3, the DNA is TGTGCCAGCAGCCGGCCGGAGAATTCACCCCTCCACTTT. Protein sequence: CASSRPENSPLHF.

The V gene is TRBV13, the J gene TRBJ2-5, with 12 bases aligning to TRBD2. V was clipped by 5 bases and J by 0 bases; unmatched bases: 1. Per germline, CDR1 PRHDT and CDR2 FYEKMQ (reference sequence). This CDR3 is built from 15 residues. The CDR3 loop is CASSGLAGYQETQYF. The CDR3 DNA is TGTGCCAGCAGCGGACTAGCGGGGTACCAAGAGACCCAGTACTTC.